This T cell receptor (beta chain) was sequenced for a study of beta chain features in type 1 diabetes (dated by TCRdb to 2017 to 2018). Notes on the research overall: Patients and healthy donors did not differ in mean age, gender distribution, total cell number or subset yield. Naive and central memory subsets were obtained from all 30 or so donors, but regulatory and stem cell-like memory subsets were isolated from only 8 patients and roughly 8 healthy donors. The study compared the TCRB repertoires of sorted circulating CD4+ T cell subsets in recently diagnosed type 1 diabetes patients with those in matched healthy donors. A total of 100 million to 140 million sorted cells were examined across all samples, and the number of cells per subset was strongly correlated with RNA yield.

The entire amount of isolated RNA was reverse transcribed using the High Capacity cDNA Reverse Transcription Kit, so the sequenced TCRB transcripts were expressed ones. Deep immunoSEQ sequencing was performed on naive, central memory and regulatory T cell samples, with an average of approximately 3.9 million total reads per sample. After sorted cells were lysed in RLT buffer, RNA was extracted with DNase-treated RNeasy Micro or Mini kits, with the choice depending on cell number. To prevent cross-contamination, each cell subset was processed individually, whereas patient and healthy donor samples were processed jointly. Using the immunoSEQ multiplex PCR, TCRB sequences were amplified from cDNA into 87-bp fragments spanning the CDR3 region. Sequencing of the amplicons was performed on the Illumina HiSeq platform. The authors' analysis ran thus. Synthetic template baselines were used to correct PCR bias computationally, reads within Hamming distance 2 were collapsed, and singletons that could not be merged were discarded. Reads were aligned against IMGT so that V, D and J genes, CDR3 length and insertions or deletions at six rearrangement sites could be assigned. Clonotype counts were normalized to sorted cell number within each subset before computing true diversity and Gini coefficients with the tcR R package. The overlap coefficient, calculated on TCRB nucleotide sequences, was used to measure repertoire sharing. TCRdb took this table from immuneACCESS and kept in-frame rearrangements with V and J called. Such tables lack part of the clones; where checked against another copy, unresolved V genes explain under half of the gap, and the rest is unexplained. That table supplies the V and J calls and clone size; D and trimming were determined from the DNA. The sample table shows around 250,000 clones, and 27% are seen once. Under 4.5% of the sample comes from the top ten.

Each donor gave one peripheral blood draw, averaging roughly 100 mL, which was collected into heparinised tubes. Using a panel that included CD45RO, CCR7, CD25, CD127, CD95 and CD27, naive, central memory, regulatory and stem cell-like memory CD4+ T cells were sorted on a BD FACSAria II. All sorted populations exceeded 95% purity. Right away, PBMCs were isolated by Lymphoprep density gradient centrifugation and were stained directly, with no culture step. Samples were stained and sorted in pairs, with one healthy donor and one patient per experiment, so that batch effects were minimized. Overall study results and their limits: A moderate but significant shortening of TCRB CDR3 length was observed in type 1 diabetes patients in all four CD4+ subsets. At VDJ recombination sites, type 1 diabetes patients had fewer insertions and more deleted nucleotides, which implies abnormalities in thymic rearrangement. Because the HLA sub-analyses included only small numbers of individuals, any influence of HLA type on TCRB rearrangement was left unresolved. PCR might favor shorter templates, but patient and control samples were amplified and corrected together, so any skew would affect both groups equally. Because cDNA rather than genomic DNA was sequenced, highly expressing activated cells could have been over-represented, although no difference in activation and CD3 levels was found between groups. The naive, central memory and regulatory TCRB repertoires appeared to resemble one another more closely among patients than among healthy donors.

A note on this clone: The specificity of this receptor is unknown. Base qualities were left out, and no much larger clone turns up one base away.

According to the germline V gene, CDR1 reads MDHEN and CDR2 reads SYDVKM. A distance of 18 bases separates the germline ends of V and J, which lose 6 bases and 0 bases respectively. The CDR3 holds 16 amino acids from the cysteine to the phenylalanine. Only the CDR3 DNA stays, 48 bases, in frame from base 1. The receptor's source is a man aged 30-40 years in good health. The sequenced material came from central memory CD4+ T cells from blood. The chain is encoded by TRBV28 joined to TRBJ2-7; TRBD1 is possibly the D segment (5 matching bases). The CDR3 protein sequence reads: CASSSGRGSVSYEQYF. The DNA reads TGTGCCAGCAGCTCTGGTAGGGGTTCCGTCTCCTACGAGCAGTACTTC.